This TCR beta chain came from a study of blood T cells in healthy people across ages. The wider study: Roughly one uniquely barcoded beta molecule per two T cells was captured.

A sample-barcoded 5' primer and a J-beta primer mix were used in a second PCR of about 6 to 11 cycles. TCRdb recomputed calls from the 5' RACE reads with MiXCR, one row per CDR3 protein. Of 650,000 to 1,000,000 distinct CDR3 sequences in the sample, 30% to 45% are singletons; the top ten hold around 13%. Whole-study findings and limits: Unsorted PBMCs ruled out conclusive naive versus antigen-experienced comparison.

This clonotype was counted ten times or more. The antigen remains undetermined. The V and J ends lost 4 bases and 6 bases respectively, with 4 bases between them. In germline, CDR1 is SGHTA, CDR2 FQGNSA. The CDR3 has 11 residues. The chain combines TRBV7-2 with TRBJ2-1, with no clear D. The material sequenced was blood. This receptor was obtained from a man aged 18 to 35 in good health. CDR3 sequence (DNA): TGTGCCAGCAGCTCCCCCAATGAGCAGTTCTTC. Residues: CASSSPNEQFF. The variable domain in full, with the rest retrieved from reference TRBV7-2 and TRBJ2-1, is GAGVSQSPSNKVTEKGKDVELRCDPISGHTALYWYRQSLGQGLEFLIYFQGNSAPDKSGLPSDRFSAERTGGSVSTLTIQRTQQEDSAVYLCASSSPNEQFFGPGTRLTVL.